One and the same sample provided the 21 T cell receptor beta chains below, sequenced in a study of tumor and adjacent non-tumor tissue in lung cancer. RNA was extracted from bulk tissue without any cell sorting. More than 3 cm separated this lung sample from the edge of the tumor. TCRbeta libraries were built with three rounds of nested PCR, modified from ARM-PCR. MiXCR, applied by TCRdb to the multiplex PCR reads, yields one record per CDR3 protein. Seen here are about 86,000 distinct CDR3 sequences, 65% to 80% observed once, and the top ten hold less than 25%. Sequencing was performed on distant non-tumor lung tissue. Source of these receptors: a woman aged 45-65 years with non-small cell lung cancer.

The chain joins TRBV12-3 or TRBV12-4 to TRBJ2-1, with 12 bases identical to TRBD2. V lost 5 bases and J lost 7; bases outside the gene matches: 12. This CDR3 is built from 17 residues. The CDR3 loop reads CASSATSGREYYNEQFF. DNA for the CDR3: TGTGCCAGCAGTGCGACTAGCGGGAGAGAATATTATAATGAGCAGTTCTTC.

As to this clonotype: An end of the junction does not agree with germline; a read error may underlie this. This chain links TRBV12-3 or TRBV12-4 with TRBJ2-7; 7 bases match TRBD1. The CDR3 contains 13 residues. DNA of the CDR3: TGTGCCAGCAGTTTAAGGGGGCCATACGAGCGGTACTTC. Protein product: CASSLRGPYERYF.

This clonotype was counted once. As the CDR3 is not closed by the conserved phenylalanine or tryptophan, this likely results from a read error. V gene TRBV11-3 combines with J gene TRBJ2-1; D perhaps matches TRBD2 (6 bases). Germline CDR1 is SGHNT and CDR2 is YENEEA. This CDR3 spans 15 amino acids. CDR3 nucleotides: TGTGCCAGTAGCTTTGATAGCGGAGGGGACAATGAGCAGTTCCTA. Translation gives CASSFDSGGDNEQFL.

This clonotype appeared a few times. The chain employs TRBV9 and TRBJ2-1; 9 bases line up with TRBD2. The CDR3 is 16 residues long. Unmatched junction bases numbered 9, after V lost 2 bases and J lost 6 bases. CDR1 is SGDLS and CDR2 is YYNGEE in the germline V gene. The CDR3 spells CASSVQAGGFGNEQFF. For the CDR3, the DNA is TGTGCCAGCAGCGTCCAAGCGGGAGGTTTCGGCAATGAGCAGTTCTTC.

As concerns this clonotype: At one boundary the junction diverges from the germline segment, which might be a read error. The rearrangement uses TRBV5-6 and TRBJ2-2, with a weak D call TRBD2 (6 bases). The CDR3 extends over 15 amino acids. The germline CDR1 and CDR2 sequences are SGHDT and YYEEEE. CDR3 sequence (DNA): TGTGCCAGCAGCACTAGCATGTCGGTCACCTGGGAGCTGTTTTTT. Amino acid sequence: CASSTSMSVTWELFF.

In regard to this clonotype: This may be a read error: a much more frequent sequence differs by one nucleotide. The missing conserved phenylalanine or tryptophan at the end of this CDR3 makes a read error likely. The chain recombines TRBV7-3 with TRBJ1-5; 7 nucleotides line up with TRBD1. V gave up 5 bases and J gave up 4 bases; unmatched junction bases: 2. CDR1 and CDR2 (germline): SGHTA, FQGTGA. This CDR3 region has 13 residues. The CDR3 loop is CASSRGQNQPQHL. The CDR3 DNA sequence: TGTGCCAGCAGCCGGGGACAGAATCAGCCCCAGCATTTA.

As for this clonotype: The germline gene is not matched at one end of the junction; a read error may be the cause. This chain uses TRBV6-2 or TRBV6-3 with TRBJ2-2; D gene unclear. Germline V lookup: CDR1 MNHEY, CDR2 SVGEGT. There are 16 residues in the CDR3. CDR3 DNA sequence: TGTGTCAGCAGTCGCCTTGGGCTCAGGCTAACCGGGGAGCTGTTTTTT. Protein product: CVSSRLGLRLTGELFF.

Concerning this clonotype itself: A read error may account for a junction end that differs from germline. The gene calls are TRBV6-5 and TRBJ2-1; TRBD2 matches 7 bases. The CDR3 contains 16 residues. Germline CDR1 and CDR2: MNHEY and SVGAGI. The CDR3 sequence is CVSSSEAGWPHNEQFF. CDR3 DNA sequence: TGTGTCAGCAGCTCCGAAGCGGGATGGCCGCACAATGAGCAGTTCTTC.

This chain connects TRBV10-3 to TRBJ2-2; 7 bases match TRBD2. The germline V gene has CDR1 ENHRY and CDR2 SYGVKD. This CDR3 comprises 16 residues. The J segment lost 2 bases and the V segment lost 7 bases, leaving 10 bases of the junction unmatched. This chain's CDR3 is CAIKSTGGSNTGELFF. CDR3 DNA: TGTGCCATCAAGTCCACGGGGGGTAGTAACACCGGGGAGCTGTTTTTT.

Comment on this clonotype: A read error may account for a junction end that differs from germline. The chain joins TRBV10-3 to TRBJ2-7; 10 bases are a match to TRBD1. CDR3 size: 14 residues. In germline, CDR1 is ENHRY, CDR2 SYGVKD. CDR3 bases: TGTGCCACCGACGGGGGACAGGGGTACGACGAGCGGTACTTC. Its translation: CATDGGQGYDERYF.

Of note for this clonotype: The conserved phenylalanine or tryptophan is not found at the CDR3 terminus, so this likely reflects a read error. The chain recombines TRBV11-2 with TRBJ2-1; the D gene is possibly TRBD1 (6 bases). In germline, CDR1 is SGHAT, CDR2 FQNNGV. This CDR3 spans 16 amino acids. CDR3 amino acids: CATSLEAEQGMNEQFY. Here the CDR3 DNA reads TGTGCCACCAGCTTAGAGGCGGAACAGGGTATGAATGAGCAGTTCTAC.

The chain joins TRBV30 to TRBJ2-7, with D perhaps given as TRBD1 or TRBD2 (5 bases each). This CDR3 comprises 12 residues. CDR1 and CDR2 from the germline V gene are GTSNPN and SVGIG (reference sequence). The V and J ends lost 5 bases and 2 bases respectively, with 10 bases between them. CDR3 DNA sequence: TGTGCCTGGGAACTAGGGGCCTACGAGCAGTACTTC. It is translated as CAWELGAYEQYF.

This clonotype was seen a handful of times. Given a much more abundant clone one base away, this may be a read error. The chain couples TRBV20-1 to TRBJ2-5, with D unresolved. Germline CDR1 DFQATT, CDR2 SNEGSKA (reference sequence). V was shortened by 3 bases and J by 5 bases, with 10 bases between the two germline ends. This CDR3 is 12 amino acids long. CDR3 sequence reads: CSASTWSETQYF. Written as DNA, the CDR3 is TGCAGTGCTAGTACCTGGAGTGAGACCCAGTACTTC.

As for this clonotype: The junction differs from germline at one of its ends, possibly a read error. The CDR3 DNA reads as TGCGCCAGCGCCCTGACGGACACTGCCCACGAGCAGTACTTC. Amino acid sequence: CASALTDTAHEQYF. The chain employs TRBV11-2 and TRBJ2-7; TRBD1 might be the D (5 bases). The CDR3 has 14 residues. Germline V gives CDR1 SGHAT, CDR2 FQNNGV.

This chain uses TRBV6-5 with TRBJ1-5; 7 bases agree with TRBD1. Trimming took 6 bases from V and 11 from J; bases not matched to a gene: 13. There are 14 residues in the CDR3. CDR1 and CDR2 (germline): MNHEY, SVGAGI. In DNA form, the CDR3 reads TGTGCCAGCAGAACGGGACAGACTTATCGGACCCAGCATTTT. Translating gives CASRTGQTYRTQHF.

This clonotype was seen more than once but under ten times. The chain recombines TRBV20-1 with TRBJ1-1; 8 bases line up with TRBD1. Unmatched junction bases numbered 7, after V lost 6 bases and J lost 7 bases. Germline-derived CDR1 and CDR2 are DFQATT and SNEGSKA (reference sequence). The CDR3 contains 12 residues. The CDR3 sequence is CSAKTGDIEAFF. DNA of the CDR3: TGCAGTGCGAAGACAGGGGACATTGAAGCTTTCTTT.

The table lists this clonotype with a few counts. Sequence at one end of the junction differs from germline and may be a read error. The rearrangement joins TRBV5-5 to TRBJ2-1; D possibly corresponds to TRBD2 (6 bases). The CDR3 runs 14 residues. Germline CDR1 SGHKS, CDR2 YYEKEE (reference sequence). CDR3 DNA sequence: TGCGCCAGCAGCCAGGACTATTCCCCATGGGAGCAGTTCTTC. The encoded protein is CASSQDYSPWEQFF. Full variable domain (remainder filled in from reference TRBV5-5 and TRBJ2-1): DAGVTQSPTHLIKTRGQQVTLRCSPISGHKSVSWYQQVLGQGPQFIFQYYEKEERGRGNFPDRFSARQFPNYSSELNVNALLLGDSALYLCASSQDYSPWEQFFGPGTRLTVL.

This clonotype was recorded at least ten times. The V call is TRBV6-1, the J call TRBJ1-3; D call uncertain. Germline V lookup: CDR1 MNHNS, CDR2 SASEGT. This CDR3 is 13 amino acids long. V was shortened by 1 base and J by 4 bases, with 5 bases between the two germline ends. The DNA of the CDR3 is TGTGCCAGCAGTGAAGGAGGAGGAAACACCATATATTTT. This sequence encodes CASSEGGGNTIYF.

A few counts support this clonotype. The germline gene is not matched at one end of the junction; a read error may be the cause. V usage is TRBV6-2 or TRBV6-3 and J usage is TRBJ2-1; D gene unclear. CDR1 MNHEY and CDR2 SVGEGT come from the germline V gene. CDR3 length: 13 residues. CDR3 sequence reads: CASSYSIRNVQSF. The DNA for the CDR3 is TGTGCCAGCAGTTACTCGATTCGGAATGTGCAGTCCTTC.

This clonotype showed up just once. The CDR3 end shows no conserved phenylalanine or tryptophan, and so a read error is likely. This chain connects TRBV29-1 to TRBJ2-5; TRBD2 might be the D (5 bases). The CDR3 is 12 amino acids. The V end lost 8 bases, the J end lost 1 base, and 11 bases lay between the germline ends. Per the germline V gene, CDR1 is SQVTM and CDR2 is ANQGSEA. The CDR3 nucleotides read TGCAGCATTGTGAGCGGCCAAGAGACCCAGTACTTA. Its protein product is CSIVSGQETQYL.

This chain joins TRBV12-3 or TRBV12-4 and TRBJ1-3; D might be TRBD1 (5 bases). CDR3 size: 14 residues. The germline V and J ends were trimmed by 5 bases and 10 bases, with 18 bases remaining between them. CDR3 sequence reads: CASSTTVFAKTIYF. CDR3 nucleotides: TGTGCCAGCAGTACGACAGTATTCGCAAAGACCATATATTTT.